These 24 T cell receptor beta chains were all obtained from the same sample, sequenced in a study of Ad26.COV2.S vaccination and SARS-CoV-2 variants. Repertoires were generated with immunoSEQ multiplex PCR, while TCRdb's copy carries only in-frame clones and drops some. The sample contains fewer than 500,000 clones, around 90% of which appear only once. As to treatment: 19 received Ad26.COV2.S at low or high dose, single or two shots; several received placebo; per-sample allocation not given. Samples analyzed were those drawn on day 63 after the first vaccine or placebo injection. Specimen: peripheral blood, collected in a trial of Ad26.COV2.S vaccine versus placebo. The receptor set was obtained from a person between 18 and 65 years old who received the Ad26.COV2.S COVID-19 vaccine or a placebo.

This chain links TRBV18 with TRBJ1-2, with 9 bases that match TRBD1. The germline gives CDR1 KGHSH, CDR2 LQKENI. The CDR3 length is 20 residues. With V trimmed by 1 base and J by 3 bases, 18 bases remained unmatched. CDR3 nucleotide sequence: TGTGCCAGCTCACCACTAAGATTCGGGACAGGGACCCCCCTCGACTATGGCTACACCTTC. As protein: CASSPLRFGTGTPLDYGYTF.

The chain combines TRBV7-2 with TRBJ2-7; D is ambiguous. CDR3 length equals 14 residues. Germline loops: CDR1 SGHTA, CDR2 FQGNSA. Trimming removed 1 base from V and 2 bases from J, with 9 bases in between. CDR3 in DNA: TGTGCCAGCAGCTTAGGCCCCAGGACCTACGAGCAGTACTTC. Translation: CASSLGPRTYEQYF.

The chain links TRBV30 to TRBJ1-4; no firm D call. The CDR3 has 15 amino acids. V was cut by 0 bases and J by 4 bases, with 12 bases left in between. CDR1 and CDR2 (germline): GTSNPN, SVGIG (reference sequence). CDR3 sequence (DNA): TGTGCCTGGAGTGTACGGAACAGTTATAATGAAAAACTGTTTTTT. Translation gives CAWSVRNSYNEKLFF. Complete variable domain (other parts from reference TRBV30 and TRBJ1-4): SQTIHQWPATLVQPVGSPLSLECTVEGTSNPNLYWYRQAAGRGLQLLFYSVGIGQISSEVPQNLSASRPQDRQFILSSKKLLLSDSGFYLCAWSVRNSYNEKLFFGSGTQLSVL.

The genes are TRBV15 and TRBJ2-3, with D possibly TRBD2 on 6 matching bases. The germline CDR1 and CDR2 sequences are LNHNV and YYDKDF (reference sequence). Trimming shortened V by 3 bases and J by 1 base, and 14 bases separated the two germline ends. The CDR3 has 16 residues. The CDR3 DNA reads TGTGCCACCAGCAGCACCTGGCGGGGCCGCACAGATACGCAGTATTTT. Translating gives CATSSTWRGRTDTQYF.

The V gene is TRBV11-3, the J gene TRBJ1-5; TRBD1 might be the D (6 bases). The V gene lost 6 bases and the J gene lost 6 bases, with 9 bases spanning the gap. In germline, CDR1 is SGHNT, CDR2 YENEEA. CDR3 size: 12 residues. CDR3 region: CASRCRGQPQHF. CDR3 bases: TGTGCCAGCAGGTGCAGGGGTCAGCCCCAGCATTTT.

This chain connects TRBV29-1 to TRBJ1-2; D call uncertain. Germline CDR1 and CDR2: SQVTM and ANQGSEA. With 7 bases removed from V and 7 bases from J, the gap between germline ends came to 19 bases. The CDR3 runs to 13 residues. CDR3 bases: TGCAGCGCCGGACGGCATCTTACGGGTGGCTACACCTTC. This codes for CSAGRHLTGGYTF.

The chain links TRBV27 to TRBJ1-4; D remains ambiguous. Trimming shortened V by 2 bases and J by 4 bases, and 14 bases separated the two germline ends. CDR1 is MNHEY, CDR2 SMNVEV, per germline (reference sequence). This CDR3 has 16 amino acids. This CDR3 reads CASSLGLNTFNEKLFF. The CDR3 coding sequence is TGTGCCAGCAGTTTAGGGCTTAATACCTTTAATGAAAAACTGTTTTTT.

This sequence joins TRBV19 and TRBJ1-5; possible D gene TRBD1, 6 bases. Germline CDR1 is LNHDA and CDR2 is SQIVND (reference sequence). Trimming took 7 bases from V and 2 from J, leaving 15 bases between them. The CDR3 spans 15 residues. The DNA for the CDR3 is TGTGCCAGTAAAACAGGGATCCGGGGCAATCAGCCCCAGCATTTT. Amino acid sequence: CASKTGIRGNQPQHF.

V is TRBV11-2 and J is TRBJ1-2; maybe TRBD1 (5 bases). The length of the CDR3 is 14 residues. The V end lost 4 bases, the J end lost 1 base, and 10 bases lay between the germline ends. Germline CDR1 is SGHAT and CDR2 is FQNNGV. The CDR3 reads CASSSGADNYGYTF. In DNA, the CDR3 is TGTGCCAGCAGCTCCGGGGCTGATAACTATGGCTACACCTTC.

V and J are TRBV13 and TRBJ2-1, with TRBD2 matching 8 bases. This CDR3 is 13 amino acids long. Germline CDR1 is PRHDT and CDR2 is FYEKMQ (reference sequence). V trimming: 1 base; J trimming: 9 bases; junction bases outside the gene matches: 2. CDR3 protein: CASSLDTSGEQFF. The CDR3 nucleotides read TGTGCCAGCAGCTTAGACACTAGCGGTGAGCAGTTCTTC.

This clone was recorded only once. The rearrangement uses TRBV28 and TRBJ1-1, with D maybe TRBD1 (6 bases). The CDR3 length is 16 residues. Trimming shortened V by 5 bases and J by 2 bases, and 18 bases separated the two germline ends. Germline CDR1 MDHEN, CDR2 SYDVKM. The CDR3, as DNA: TGTGCCAGCAGTAGGGGGTACGTCCAATTAAACACTGAAGCTTTCTTT. Translated: CASSRGYVQLNTEAFF.

The chain has TRBV7-9 and TRBJ1-4; D ambiguous. There are 15 residues in the CDR3. The germline gives CDR1 SEHNR, CDR2 FQNEAQ (reference sequence). The V gene lost 0 bases and the J gene lost 3 bases, with 8 bases spanning the gap. This CDR3 is CASSLAGRANEKLFF. The CDR3 DNA sequence: TGTGCCAGCAGCTTAGCGGGGAGGGCTAATGAAAAACTGTTTTTT.

CDR3 residues: CASRRTYTGELFF. For the CDR3, the DNA is TGTGCCAGCAGGCGGACGTACACCGGGGAGCTGTTTTTT. The chain has TRBV27 and TRBJ2-2; no clear D. Germline V gene lookup returns CDR1 MNHEY and CDR2 SMNVEV (reference sequence). The V end lost 6 bases, the J end lost 3 bases, and 8 bases lay between the germline ends. The CDR3 extends over 13 amino acids.

V is TRBV2 and J is TRBJ2-7; D not certain. The CDR3 has 17 residues. Germline V gene lookup returns CDR1 SNHLY and CDR2 FYNNEI. V lost 6 bases and J lost 4, with 25 bases in between. The CDR3 sequence: CASSLAPGRLIVYEQYF. CDR3 nucleotides: TGTGCCAGCAGCCTCGCCCCGGGCAGATTGATAGTTTACGAGCAGTACTTC.

The V gene is TRBV4-2, the J gene TRBJ2-3; 11 nucleotides align to TRBD2. The CDR3 is 17 residues long. CDR1 is LGHNA and CDR2 is YNFKEQ in the germline V gene. J lost 5 bases, V lost 0 bases, and 7 bases had no gene match. This CDR3 reads CASSQDSLAGELDTQYF. In DNA, the CDR3 is TGTGCCAGCAGCCAAGATTCACTAGCGGGAGAACTAGATACGCAGTATTTT.

This chain links TRBV19 with TRBJ2-7; TRBD1 matches 8 bases. The CDR3 contains 13 residues. Trimming took 5 bases from V and 7 from J; bases not matched to a gene: 7. Per the germline V gene, CDR1 is LNHDA and CDR2 is SQIVND (reference sequence). DNA for the CDR3: TGTGCCAGTAGTGGGCAGGGGGCGCGAGAGCAGTACTTC. Encoded protein: CASSGQGAREQYF.

The chain couples TRBV7-3 to TRBJ2-2; 8 bases line up with TRBD2. The CDR3 spans 16 residues. V was pared by 8 bases and J by 6 bases, with 14 bases of the junction left unmatched. CDR1 is SGHTA and CDR2 is FQGTGA in the germline V gene. CDR3 bases: TGTGCCAGCTCCCCTAGACCGGGACTAGAATCCGGGGAGCTGTTTTTT. Protein product: CASSPRPGLESGELFF.

The V and J genes are TRBV9 and TRBJ2-1; the D is unclear. CDR1 SGDLS and CDR2 YYNGEE come from the germline V gene. The germline V and J ends were trimmed by 3 bases and 1 base, with 11 bases remaining between them. This CDR3 is 15 amino acids long. CDR3 nucleotides: TGTGCCAGCAGCGAAGATACAGCTTCCTACAATGAGCAGTTCTTC. Protein product: CASSEDTASYNEQFF.

DNA of the CDR3: TGCGCCAGCAGCCCCGCCGGGACGGGGAATTCACCCCTCCACTTT. It translates to CASSPAGTGNSPLHF. The rearrangement links TRBV5-1 to TRBJ1-6, with D perhaps TRBD1 (5 bases). The CDR3 is made up of 15 amino acids. Per the germline V gene, CDR1 is SGHRS and CDR2 is YFSETQ. The V gene lost 4 bases and the J gene lost 7 bases, with 15 bases spanning the gap.

The chain couples TRBV3-1 (or the pseudogene TRBV3-2) to TRBJ2-3; D is possibly TRBD1 (5 bases). Germline values: CDR1 LGHDT, CDR2 YNNKEL (reference sequence). This CDR3 has 14 amino acids. V was clipped by 6 bases and J by 3 bases, with 13 bases between them. CDR3 amino acids: CASSQAGPTDTQYF. The CDR3 region has the DNA TGTGCCAGCAGTCAGGCAGGGCCGACAGATACGCAGTATTTT.

V is TRBV3-1 (or the pseudogene TRBV3-2) and J is TRBJ2-7; 13 bases are shared with TRBD2. There are 16 residues in the CDR3. CDR1 and CDR2 from the germline V gene are LGHDT and YNNKEL (reference sequence). Germline trimming cut 1 base from V and 6 bases from J; bases unmatched to any gene: 6. DNA for the CDR3: TGTGCCAGCAGCCAAGGACTAGCGGGAGGATCGGGCGAGCAGTACTTC. Its protein product is CASSQGLAGGSGEQYF.

The CDR3 region has the DNA TGTGCCAGCAGCTTAGGAGTCAACAGGGGAGGTACCGGGGAGCTGTTTTTT. Amino acid sequence: CASSLGVNRGGTGELFF. The rearrangement links TRBV7-6 to TRBJ2-2; D is possibly TRBD1 (7 bases). Germline CDR1 and CDR2: SGHVS and FNYEAQ. The CDR3 sequence is 17 residues long. Trimming stripped 1 base from V and 5 bases from J, with 17 bases between.

The chain uses TRBV10-2 and TRBJ2-5; no clear D gene. The CDR3 covers 14 residues. V was cut by 0 bases and J by 4 bases, with 9 bases left in between. Germline CDR1 is WSHSY and CDR2 is SAAADI. In DNA form, the CDR3 reads TGCGCCAGCAGTGAGTCCCCTACCGGAGAGACCCAGTACTTC. It encodes CASSESPTGETQYF.

The V gene is TRBV18, the J gene TRBJ2-7, with 7 bases aligning to TRBD1. The V segment lost 0 bases and the J segment 0 bases; nucleotides outside the gene matches: 2. Germline CDR1 KGHSH, CDR2 LQKENI. The CDR3 runs to 15 residues. DNA for the CDR3: TGTGCCAGCTCACCACCTTGGGACAGCTCCTACGAGCAGTACTTC. Its translation is CASSPPWDSSYEQYF.